This T cell receptor (beta chain) emerged from a study of cytomegalovirus exposure and HLA in healthy donors. The CDR3 has 15 amino acids. Trimming removed 5 bases from V and 4 bases from J, with 17 bases in between. Germline CDR1 LGHNA, CDR2 YSLEER. This clone was counted a few times. 60 Vbeta and 13 Jbeta primers were used in PCR. The table came from immunoSEQ multiplex PCR; TCRdb's copy has only in-frame clones and leaves some out. This sample has roughly 150,000 clones, with approximately 80% found just once. The genes are TRBV4-3 and TRBJ2-5; D is possibly TRBD2 (5 bases). Source material: PBMCs. The sequence was obtained from a man in his forties or fifties in good health and CMV-seropositive. The CDR3 DNA reads TGCGCCAGCAGCTCGGGGATCCATTCCGTAGAGACCCAGTACTTC. As protein: CASSSGIHSVETQYF.